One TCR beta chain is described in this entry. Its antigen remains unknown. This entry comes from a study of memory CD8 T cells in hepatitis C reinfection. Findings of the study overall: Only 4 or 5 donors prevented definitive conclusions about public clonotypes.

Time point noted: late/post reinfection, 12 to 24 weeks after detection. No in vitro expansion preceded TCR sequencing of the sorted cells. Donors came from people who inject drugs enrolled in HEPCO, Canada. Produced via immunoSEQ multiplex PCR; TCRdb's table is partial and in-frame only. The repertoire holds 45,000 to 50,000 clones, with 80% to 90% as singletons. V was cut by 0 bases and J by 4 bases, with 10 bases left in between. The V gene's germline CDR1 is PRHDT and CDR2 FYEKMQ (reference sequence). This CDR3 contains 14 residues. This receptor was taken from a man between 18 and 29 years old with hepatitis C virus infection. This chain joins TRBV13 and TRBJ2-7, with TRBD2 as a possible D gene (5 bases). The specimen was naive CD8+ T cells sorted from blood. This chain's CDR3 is CASSLGLEDYEQYF. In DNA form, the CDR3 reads TGTGCCAGCAGCTTAGGCCTGGAGGATTACGAGCAGTACTTC.